This T cell receptor (beta chain) derives from a study of blood T cell repertoires in COVID-19. Study-level background: Samples representing acute and convalescent COVID-19 were sourced from the United States, Italy and Spain.

Trimming cost V 2 bases and J 13 bases, with 12 bases left between them. This CDR3 has 13 residues. Per the original methods: Reference gene primer amplification yielded estimated nucleated cell counts. TCRdb's copy holds only in-frame clones and misses some; the assay was immunoSEQ multiplex PCR. The V and J calls and clone size come from that table; D and trimming were worked out from the DNA. This sample has around 120,000 clones; 55% to 75% occur once, and the top ten carry about 2.2%. The clonotype originates from a woman in her 70s with acute or convalescent COVID-19. V is TRBV12-3 or TRBV12-4 and J is TRBJ1-6; D gene ambiguous. Sequenced material: peripheral blood. The CDR3 DNA reads as TGTGCCAGCAGTTTACTTAACAGTCGGCCCCTCCACTTT. This sequence encodes CASSLLNSRPLHF.